This passage covers 2 T cell receptor beta chains from one sample sequenced in a study of CD8 T cells in Susac syndrome. An amount of RNA that ranged from roughly 0.45 to 1 ug was reverse transcribed with random hexamers. TCRdb analysed the immunoSEQ multiplex PCR reads with MiXCR anew, one entry per CDR3 protein. The repertoire holds about 120,000 distinct CDR3 sequences, 90% to 95% seen once, with 0.28% in the top ten. The sequenced material came from CD8+ T cells from PBMCs. The receptors originated from a human donor with Susac syndrome.

The genes are TRBV4-1 and TRBJ2-1; D gene uncertain. Trimming removed 1 base from V and 9 bases from J, with 10 bases in between. The CDR3 sequence is 13 residues long. CDR1 and CDR2 from the germline V gene are MGHRA and YSYEKL. The CDR3 region is CASSQGLPAEQFF. In nucleotides, the CDR3 is TGCGCCAGCAGCCAAGGTCTACCAGCTGAGCAGTTCTTC.

In its sample, this clonotype was seen a few times. The chain couples TRBV24-1 to TRBJ2-3; D is undetermined. The CDR3 length is 13 residues. The germline CDR1 and CDR2 sequences are KGHDR and SFDVKD. Trimming took 1 base from V and 0 from J, leaving 1 base between them. CDR3 sequence reads: CATSDFSTDTQYF. In DNA form, the CDR3 reads TGTGCCACCAGTGATTTTAGCACAGATACGCAGTATTTT.